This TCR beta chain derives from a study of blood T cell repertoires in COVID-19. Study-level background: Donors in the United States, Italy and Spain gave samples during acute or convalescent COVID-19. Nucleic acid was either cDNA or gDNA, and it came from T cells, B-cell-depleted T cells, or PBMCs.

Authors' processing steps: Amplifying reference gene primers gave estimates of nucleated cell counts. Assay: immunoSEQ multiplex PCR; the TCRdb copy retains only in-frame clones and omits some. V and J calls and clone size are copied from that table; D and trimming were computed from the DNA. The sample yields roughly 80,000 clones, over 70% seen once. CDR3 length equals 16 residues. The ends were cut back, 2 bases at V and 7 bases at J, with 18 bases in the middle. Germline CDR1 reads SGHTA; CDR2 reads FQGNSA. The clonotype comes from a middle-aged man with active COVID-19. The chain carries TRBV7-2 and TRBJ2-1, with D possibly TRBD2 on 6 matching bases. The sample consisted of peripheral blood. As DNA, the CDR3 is TGTGCCAGCAGCTTATCCGTAGCGGTTGGGGGGAATGAGCAGTTCTTC. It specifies CASSLSVAVGGNEQFF.